Presented here are 18 T cell receptor beta chains from one specimen sequenced in a study of blood T cell repertoires in COVID-19. TCRdb's copy holds only in-frame clones and misses some; the assay was immunoSEQ multiplex PCR. The sample holds 85,000 to 100,000 clones, 90% seen once. The sequenced sample consisted of peripheral blood. These receptors all stem from a man aged 55 to 70 with acute or convalescent COVID-19.

V is TRBV5-1 and J is TRBJ1-4; D gene uncertain. The germline V gene has CDR1 SGHRS and CDR2 YFSETQ. This CDR3 contains 15 residues. V lost 5 bases and J lost 3, with 14 bases in between. The CDR3 sequence is CASSRIGVSNEKLFF. CDR3 coding DNA: TGCGCCAGCAGTCGGATCGGGGTGTCTAATGAAAAACTGTTTTTT.

The rearrangement joins TRBV12-3 or TRBV12-4 to TRBJ1-1, with TRBD1 as a possible D gene (6 bases). V shed 6 bases and J shed 12 bases, with 14 bases lying between them. This CDR3 spans 11 amino acids. Written as DNA, the CDR3 is TGTGCCAGCAGCAGCCGAGGGGGAACTTTCTTT. Amino acid sequence: CASSSRGGTFF.

This CDR3 is CASSPWGADTQYF. For the CDR3, the DNA is TGTGCCAGCTCACCCTGGGGCGCAGATACGCAGTATTTT. V gene TRBV18 combines with J gene TRBJ2-3; weak D call: TRBD1 (5 bases). The CDR3 length is 13 residues. The ends were cut back, 3 bases at V and 4 bases at J, with 8 bases in the middle. The germline V gene has CDR1 KGHSH and CDR2 LQKENI.

This chain joins TRBV11-2 and TRBJ2-3; maybe TRBD2 (6 bases). The CDR3 contains 16 residues. The V gene lost 5 bases and the J gene lost 0 bases, with 15 bases spanning the gap. Germline lookup yields CDR1 SGHAT and CDR2 FQNNGV. CDR3 amino acids: CASSREVLGSTDTQYF. The DNA for the CDR3 is TGTGCCAGCAGCAGGGAGGTGTTGGGTAGCACAGATACGCAGTATTTT. Variable domain in full (rest from reference TRBV11-2 and TRBJ2-3): EAGVAQSPRYKIIEKRQSVAFWCNPISGHATLYWYQQILGQGPKLLIQFQNNGVVDDSQLPKDRFSAERLKGVDSTLKIQPAKLEDSAVYLCASSREVLGSTDTQYFGPGTRLTVL.

The chain combines TRBV5-1 with TRBJ1-5; 11 nucleotides match TRBD1. The CDR3 consists of 14 residues. With 3 bases clipped from V and 7 bases from J, the junction kept 3 bases outside the gene matches. Germline lookup yields CDR1 SGHRS and CDR2 YFSETQ. The chain's CDR3 is CASSSGQGEQPQHF. The CDR3 bases are TGCGCCAGCAGCTCGGGACAGGGGGAACAGCCCCAGCATTTT.

V gene TRBV29-1 combines with J gene TRBJ1-4; 7 nucleotides line up with TRBD1. The V gene end was trimmed by 5 bases and the J gene end by 7 bases; junction bases not matched to a gene: 7. The CDR3 loop spans 13 amino acids. Germline V gene lookup returns CDR1 SQVTM and CDR2 ANQGSEA. CDR3 amino acids: CSVLGTAGEKLFF. The DNA for the CDR3 is TGCAGCGTTCTAGGGACAGCCGGTGAAAAACTGTTTTTT.

This chain uses TRBV7-2 with TRBJ1-5; D possibly corresponds to TRBD1 (6 bases). V was trimmed by 5 bases and J by 3 bases, leaving 17 bases between them. The germline V gene has CDR1 SGHTA and CDR2 FQGNSA. This CDR3 is built from 16 residues. The CDR3 sequence is CASSPHGRGNNQPQHF. The CDR3 DNA is TGTGCCAGCAGCCCTCATGGTAGGGGGAACAATCAGCCCCAGCATTTT.

This clone was seen once. The chain combines TRBV5-5 with TRBJ1-2; D is ambiguous. Germline loops: CDR1 SGHKS, CDR2 YYEKEE (reference sequence). V was cut by 2 bases and J by 1 base, with 3 bases left in between. CDR3 length equals 12 residues. CDR3 in DNA: TGTGCCAGCAGCTTCCTTAACTATGGCTACACCTTC. Translating gives CASSFLNYGYTF.

This clone was detected only once. The chain uses TRBV29-1 and TRBJ1-2, with D possibly matching TRBD1 (5 bases). Germline values: CDR1 SQVTM, CDR2 ANQGSEA. The germline V and J ends were trimmed by 0 bases and 4 bases, with 9 bases remaining between them. This CDR3 is built from 13 residues. CDR3 loop: CSVEDLTGYGYTF. The CDR3 bases are TGCAGCGTTGAAGACCTAACAGGCTATGGCTACACCTTC.

The gene calls are TRBV5-1 and TRBJ1-6, with D hard to call. The CDR3 extends over 13 amino acids. V was trimmed by 4 bases and J by 14 bases, leaving 16 bases between them. The germline gives CDR1 SGHRS, CDR2 YFSETQ. CDR3 protein: CASSATLSEALHF. DNA of the CDR3: TGCGCCAGCAGCGCCACTCTATCCGAGGCCCTCCACTTT.

The CDR3 DNA is TGCGCCAGCAGCTTGGGGACAGTTAATGAAAAACTGTTTTTT. Translated, it gives CASSLGTVNEKLFF. The J gene is TRBJ1-4, the V gene TRBV5-1; the D gene is possibly TRBD1 (6 bases). The CDR3 contains 14 residues. Germline CDR1 and CDR2: SGHRS and YFSETQ. Trimming removed 0 bases at V and 4 bases at J, with 7 bases between.

This sequence joins TRBV5-1 and TRBJ1-3; 8 bases map to TRBD1. Trimming cost V 4 bases and J 4 bases; bases outside gene matches: 1. CDR3 length equals 13 residues. In germline, CDR1 is SGHRS, CDR2 YFSETQ. The CDR3 sequence: CASSGTGGNTIYF. CDR3 coding DNA: TGCGCCAGCAGCGGGACAGGAGGAAACACCATATATTTT.

The rearrangement uses TRBV10-3 and TRBJ1-2; 10 positions agree with TRBD1. The CDR3 is 13 residues long. The V gene end was trimmed by 6 bases and the J gene end by 4 bases; junction bases not matched to a gene: 2. CDR1 is ENHRY, CDR2 SYGVKD, per germline. The CDR3 sequence: CAISGTGAYGYTF. The CDR3 nucleotides are TGTGCCATCAGCGGGACAGGGGCCTATGGCTACACCTTC.

The chain combines TRBV5-1 with TRBJ2-3; tentatively, D is TRBD1 (5 bases). Deletions cut 4 bases from V and 5 bases from J, with 11 bases between. Germline V gene sequence: CDR1 SGHRS, CDR2 YFSETQ. This CDR3 contains 13 residues. CDR3 bases: TGCGCCAGCAGCACACGACAGAGAGATACGCAGTATTTT. This sequence encodes CASSTRQRDTQYF.

The rearrangement uses TRBV5-6 and TRBJ1-1; D not certain. V was trimmed by 4 bases and J by 4 bases, leaving 11 bases between them. Germline V gene lookup returns CDR1 SGHDT and CDR2 YYEEEE. This CDR3 comprises 13 residues. The CDR3 sequence is CASSQDLSTEAFF. The CDR3, as DNA: TGTGCCAGCAGCCAAGATCTCAGCACTGAAGCTTTCTTT.

V usage is TRBV14 and J usage is TRBJ1-3, with a weak D call TRBD1 (6 bases). This CDR3 spans 16 amino acids. The V end lost 3 bases, the J end lost 0 bases, and 12 bases lay between the germline ends. CDR1 is SGHDN and CDR2 is FVKESK in the germline V gene. The CDR3 here is CASSQFGGISGNTIYF. CDR3 nucleotide sequence: TGTGCCAGCAGCCAGTTTGGGGGCATCTCTGGAAACACCATATATTTT.

The V gene is TRBV18, the J gene TRBJ1-2; D unclear. CDR3 length: 15 residues. With 2 bases removed from V and 9 bases from J, the gap between germline ends came to 19 bases. CDR1 and CDR2 (germline): KGHSH, LQKENI. The CDR3 reads CASSPEQRRERSYTF. The CDR3 DNA is TGTGCCAGCTCACCAGAGCAGCGGCGGGAGAGAAGCTACACCTTC.

The table lists this clone with a count of one. The chain carries TRBV5-1 and TRBJ2-5; TRBD2 is a possible D gene (7 bases). Germline CDR1 and CDR2: SGHRS and YFSETQ. V gave up 6 bases and J gave up 1 base, with 16 bases separating them. The CDR3 length is 15 residues. The CDR3 sequence is CASTPGGGGQETQYF. The CDR3, as DNA: TGCGCCAGCACGCCGGGGGGCGGGGGCCAAGAGACCCAGTACTTC. Supplemented by reference TRBV5-1 and TRBJ2-5, the full variable domain reads KAGVTQTPRYLIKTRGQQVTLSCSPISGHRSVSWYQQTPGQGLQFLFEYFSETQRNKGNFPGRFSGRQFSNSRSEMNVSTLELGDSALYLCASTPGGGGQETQYFGPGTRLLVL.